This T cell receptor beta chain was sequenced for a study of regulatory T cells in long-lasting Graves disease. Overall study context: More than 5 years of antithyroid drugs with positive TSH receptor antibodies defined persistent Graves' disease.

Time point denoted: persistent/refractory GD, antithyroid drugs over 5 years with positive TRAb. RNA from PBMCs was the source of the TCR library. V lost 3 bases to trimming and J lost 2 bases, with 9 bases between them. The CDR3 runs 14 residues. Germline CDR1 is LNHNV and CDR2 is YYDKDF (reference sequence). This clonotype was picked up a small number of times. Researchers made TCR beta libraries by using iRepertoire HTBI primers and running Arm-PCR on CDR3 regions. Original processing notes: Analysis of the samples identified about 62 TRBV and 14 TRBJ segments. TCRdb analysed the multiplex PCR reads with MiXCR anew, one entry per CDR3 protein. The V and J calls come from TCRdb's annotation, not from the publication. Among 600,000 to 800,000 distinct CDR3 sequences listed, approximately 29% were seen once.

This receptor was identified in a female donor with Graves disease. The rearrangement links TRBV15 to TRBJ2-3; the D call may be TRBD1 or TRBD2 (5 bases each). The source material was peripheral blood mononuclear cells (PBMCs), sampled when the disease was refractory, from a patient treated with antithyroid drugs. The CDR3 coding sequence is TGTGCCACCAGCAGGCAGGGACCCACAGATACGCAGTATTTT. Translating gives CATSRQGPTDTQYF.